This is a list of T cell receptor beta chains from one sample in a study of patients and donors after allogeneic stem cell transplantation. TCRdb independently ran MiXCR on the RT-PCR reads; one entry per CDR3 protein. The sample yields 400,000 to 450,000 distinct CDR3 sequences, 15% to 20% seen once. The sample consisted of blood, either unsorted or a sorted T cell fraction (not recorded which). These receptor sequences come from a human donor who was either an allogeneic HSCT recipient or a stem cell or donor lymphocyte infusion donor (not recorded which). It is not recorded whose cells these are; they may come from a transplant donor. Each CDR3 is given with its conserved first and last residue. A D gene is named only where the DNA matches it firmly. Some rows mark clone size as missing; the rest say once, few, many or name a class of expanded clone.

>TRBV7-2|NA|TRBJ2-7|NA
CASSPSIRSSAEVWYF
TGTGCCAGCAGCCCGTCGATTAGGAGCAGCGCTGAAGTTTGGTACTTC
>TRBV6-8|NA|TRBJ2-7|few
CASQSGRLIYEQYF
TGTGCCAGCCAAAGTGGCAGGCTGATCTACGAGCAGTACTTC
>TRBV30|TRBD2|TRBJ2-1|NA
CAWSGPGLALEQFF
TGTGCCTGGAGTGGGCCGGGACTAGCGCTTGAGCAGTTCTTC
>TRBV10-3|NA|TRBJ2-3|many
CAIKGAGSTDTQYF
TGTGCCATTAAAGGGGCCGGCAGCACAGATACGCAGTATTTT
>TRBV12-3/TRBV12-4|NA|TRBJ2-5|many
CASSFSDPRETQYF
TGTGCCAGCAGTTTCTCGGACCCCCGAGAGACCCAGTACTTC
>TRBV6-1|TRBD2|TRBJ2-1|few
CASTMTSGRGNEQFF
TGTGCCAGCACCATGACTAGCGGGAGGGGCAATGAGCAGTTCTTC
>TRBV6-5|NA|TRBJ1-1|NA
CASSYEFNTEAFF
TGTGCCAGCAGTTACGAGTTCAACACTGAAGCTTTCTTT
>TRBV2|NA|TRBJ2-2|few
CASRGRLTVTGELFF
TGTGCCAGCAGGGGCCGATTAACAGTCACCGGGGAGCTGTTTTTT
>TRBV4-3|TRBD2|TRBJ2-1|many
CASSHLLREGYNEQFF
TGCGCCAGCAGCCACCTTCTGCGGGAGGGTTACAATGAGCAGTTCTTC
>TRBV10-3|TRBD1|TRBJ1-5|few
CAISRTGGDQPQHF
TGTGCCATCAGTCGGACAGGGGGGGATCAGCCCCAGCATTTT
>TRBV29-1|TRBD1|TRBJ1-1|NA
CSGRTGPNTEAFF
TGCAGCGGTCGGACAGGGCCAAACACTGAAGCTTTCTTT
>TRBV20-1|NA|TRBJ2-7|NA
CSARDQPYEQYF
TGCAGTGCTAGGGACCAGCCCTACGAGCAGTACTTC
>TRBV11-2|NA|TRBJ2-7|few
CASSLDRSGEQYF
TGTGCCAGCAGCTTAGACAGGTCCGGCGAGCAGTACTTC
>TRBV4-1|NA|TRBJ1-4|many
CASSQYLGEKLFF
TGCGCCAGCAGCCAATACCTAGGTGAAAAACTGTTTTTT
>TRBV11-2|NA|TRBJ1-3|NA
CASRSLASGNTIYF
TGTGCCAGCAGATCGCTCGCCTCTGGAAACACCATATATTTT
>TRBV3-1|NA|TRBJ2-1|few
CASSLPGLANNEQFF
TGTGCCAGCAGCCTGCCGGGACTGGCAAACAATGAGCAGTTCTTC
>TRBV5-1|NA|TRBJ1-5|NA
CASTVDPQPQHF
TGCGCCAGCACCGTAGACCCCCAGCCCCAGCATTTT
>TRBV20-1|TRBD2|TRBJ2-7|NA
CGGLADTYEQYF
TGCGGTGGACTAGCCGATACCTACGAGCAGTACTTC
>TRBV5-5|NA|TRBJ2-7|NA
CASSLIPGIYEQYF
TGTGCCAGCAGCTTGATTCCAGGGATATACGAGCAGTACTTC
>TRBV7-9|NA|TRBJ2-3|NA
CASSFEGADTQYF
TGTGCCAGCAGCTTTGAGGGGGCAGATACGCAGTATTTT
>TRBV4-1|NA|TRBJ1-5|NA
CASSHPDRPQHF
TGCGCCAGCAGCCACCCCGATCGGCCCCAGCATTTT
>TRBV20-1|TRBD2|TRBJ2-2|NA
CSAAGPNANTGELFF
TGCAGTGCAGCGGGACCAAACGCGAACACCGGGGAGCTGTTTTTT
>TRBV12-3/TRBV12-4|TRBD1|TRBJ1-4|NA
CASRRQGATNEKLFF
TGTGCCAGCAGGCGCCAGGGGGCAACTAATGAAAAACTGTTTTTT
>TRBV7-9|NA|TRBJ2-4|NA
CASSSFIEDIQYF
TGTGCCAGCAGCTCCTTTATAGAGGACATTCAGTACTTC
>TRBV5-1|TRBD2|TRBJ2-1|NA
CASSSGTTLHHNEQFF
TGCGCCAGCAGCTCCGGGACTACCCTGCACCACAATGAGCAGTTCTTC
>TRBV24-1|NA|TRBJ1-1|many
CATSYGNTEAFF
TGTGCCACCAGTTATGGGAACACTGAAGCTTTCTTT
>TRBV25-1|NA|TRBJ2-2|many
CASSPANTGELFF
TGTGCCAGCAGTCCCGCGAACACCGGGGAGCTGTTTTTT
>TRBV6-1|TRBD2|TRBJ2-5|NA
CASGLAGHSETQYF
TGTGCCAGTGGACTAGCGGGTCATTCAGAGACCCAGTACTTC
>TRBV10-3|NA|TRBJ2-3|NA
CAGRSTDTQYF
TGTGCGGGAAGAAGCACAGATACGCAGTATTTT
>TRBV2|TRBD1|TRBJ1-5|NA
CASNPWTGGNQPQHF
TGTGCCAGCAACCCTTGGACAGGGGGCAATCAGCCCCAGCATTTT
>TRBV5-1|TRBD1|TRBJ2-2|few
CASSLVTGGETGELFF
TGCGCCAGCAGCTTGGTAACAGGGGGCGAGACCGGGGAGCTGTTTTTT
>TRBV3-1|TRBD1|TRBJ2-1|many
CASAPDRASYNEQFF
TGTGCCAGCGCCCCGGACAGGGCGTCCTACAATGAGCAGTTCTTC
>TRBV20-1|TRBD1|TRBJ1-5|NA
CSAMTPGGPLRPQHF
TGCAGTGCTATGACGCCAGGGGGCCCCCTGAGGCCCCAGCATTTT
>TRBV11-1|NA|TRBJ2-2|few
CASRFTGVSTGELFF
TGTGCCAGCAGATTTACAGGAGTCAGCACCGGGGAGCTGTTTTTT
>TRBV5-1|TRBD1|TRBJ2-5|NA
CASRTGGPETQYF
TGCGCCAGCAGGACAGGGGGCCCTGAGACCCAGTACTTC
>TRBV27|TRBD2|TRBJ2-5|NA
CASSPSGRSKTQYF
TGTGCCAGCAGTCCTAGCGGGAGAAGTAAGACCCAGTACTTC
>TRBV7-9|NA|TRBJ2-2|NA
CASSYSLNTGELFF
TGTGCCAGCAGCTATAGTTTGAACACCGGGGAGCTGTTTTTT
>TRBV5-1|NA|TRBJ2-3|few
CASSWGLSTDTQYF
TGCGCCAGCAGCTGGGGACTCAGCACAGATACGCAGTATTTT
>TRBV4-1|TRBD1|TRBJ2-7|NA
CASSTTGQGGSYEQYF
TGCGCCAGCAGCACGACCGGACAGGGGGGATCCTACGAGCAGTACTTC
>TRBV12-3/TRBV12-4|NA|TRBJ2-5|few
CASSLRRLGQETQYF
TGTGCCAGCAGTTTAAGGCGACTAGGACAAGAGACCCAGTACTTC
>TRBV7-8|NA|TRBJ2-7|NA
CASSFSGTQGEQYF
TGTGCCAGCAGCTTTTCTGGGACGCAGGGTGAGCAGTACTTC
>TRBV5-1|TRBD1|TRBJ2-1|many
CASSSRTGWDNEQFF
TGCGCCAGCAGCTCCCGGACAGGGTGGGACAATGAGCAGTTCTTC
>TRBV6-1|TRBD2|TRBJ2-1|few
CASSEGYSGDYNEQFF
TGTGCCAGCAGTGAAGGTTATAGCGGGGACTACAATGAGCAGTTCTTC
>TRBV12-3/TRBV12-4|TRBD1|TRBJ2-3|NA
CASSFWGQGSDTQYF
TGTGCCAGCAGTTTTTGGGGACAGGGATCGGATACGCAGTATTTT
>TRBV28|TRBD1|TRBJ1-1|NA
CASTTGGGTEAFF
TGTGCCAGTACAACAGGGGGCGGCACTGAAGCTTTCTTT
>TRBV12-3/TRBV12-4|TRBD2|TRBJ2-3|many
CASSPLLRGGSDTQYF
TGTGCCAGCAGTCCTCTCTTGCGGGGGGGATCAGATACGCAGTATTTT
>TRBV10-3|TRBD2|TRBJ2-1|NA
CAISQTSGISYNEQFF
TGTGCCATCAGCCAGACTAGCGGGATCTCCTACAATGAGCAGTTCTTC
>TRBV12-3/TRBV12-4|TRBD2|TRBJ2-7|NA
CASSFSGRAYEQYF
TGTGCCAGCAGTTTTAGCGGGAGGGCCTACGAGCAGTACTTC
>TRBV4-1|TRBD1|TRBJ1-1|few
CASSPNPGGGHTEAFF
TGCGCCAGCAGCCCAAACCCCGGAGGGGGCCACACTGAAGCTTTCTTT
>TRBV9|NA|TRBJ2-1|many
CASSVLAGPSLAYNEQFF
TGTGCCAGCAGCGTACTGGCGGGGCCCTCTTTAGCCTACAATGAGCAGTTCTTC
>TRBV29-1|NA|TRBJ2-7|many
CSVTLSYEQYF
TGCAGCGTTACACTCTCCTACGAGCAGTACTTC
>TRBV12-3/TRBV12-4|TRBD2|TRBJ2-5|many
CASSLALGGGETQYF
TGTGCCAGCAGTTTAGCGCTTGGGGGGGGAGAGACCCAGTACTTC
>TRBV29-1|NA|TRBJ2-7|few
CSVELDNYYEQYF
TGCAGCGTTGAATTAGACAATTACTACGAGCAGTACTTC
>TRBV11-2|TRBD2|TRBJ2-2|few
CASSPPGGTNTGELFF
TGTGCCAGCAGCCCCCCGGGAGGGACGAACACCGGGGAGCTGTTTTTT
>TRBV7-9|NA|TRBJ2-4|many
CASSSSGGENIQYF
TGTGCCAGCAGCTCGAGTGGGGGCGAAAACATTCAGTACTTC